The following is a TCR beta chain sequence with its context. Libraries were prepared by immunoSEQ multiplex PCR; TCRdb keeps only in-frame clonotypes and omits some of them. The sample includes hundreds of thousands of clones, less than 90% of them seen just once. Described treatment: over 15 received Ad26.COV2.S at low or high dose, single or two shots; about 5 received placebo; per-sample allocation not given. All samples were drawn on day 63, counting from the first vaccine or placebo injection. CDR1 LNHDA and CDR2 SQIVND come from the germline V gene (reference sequence). CDR3 size: 15 residues. V shed 4 bases, J shed 5 bases, and the junction held 7 bases outside the gene matches. The entry originates in a study of Ad26.COV2.S vaccination and SARS-CoV-2 variants.

Sample: peripheral blood, taken in a trial of Ad26.COV2.S vaccine versus placebo. The clonotype originates from a person aged 18-60 years who received the Ad26.COV2.S COVID-19 vaccine or a placebo. V gene TRBV19 combines with J gene TRBJ2-3; TRBD1 matches 9 bases. The CDR3 sequence is CASSRTGVEGDTQYF. CDR3 DNA: TGTGCCAGTAGTAGGACAGGGGTCGAAGGAGATACGCAGTATTTT.